This is a list of T cell receptor beta chains from one sample in a study of OX40 agonist ivuxolimab in advanced cancers. TCRdb's copy holds only in-frame clones and misses some; the assay was immunoSEQ multiplex PCR. This table holds about 24,000 clones, more than 70% found once. The specimen was CD4+ or CD8+ T cells sorted from blood, collected in a trial of the OX40 agonist ivuxolimab. The receptors come from an adult with an advanced solid tumor such as melanoma, head and neck, liver or kidney cancer. CDR3s include the opening cysteine and the closing phenylalanine or tryptophan. A D gene is named only where the DNA matches it firmly. Some rows have no size entry. The others give once, few or many, or a class for an expanded clone.

>TRBV10-3|TRBD2|TRBJ2-5|NA
CAISESVGGVAQYF
TGTGCCATCAGTGAGTCCGTCGGGGGGGTGGCCCAGTACTTC
>TRBV18|NA|TRBJ1-2|NA
CASSLNPGANYGYTF
TGTGCCAGCTCCCTCAACCCTGGAGCTAACTATGGCTACACCTTC
>TRBV4-2|TRBD2|TRBJ2-3|NA
CASSPGTSGNRTDTQYF
TGTGCCAGCAGCCCTGGGACTAGCGGGAATAGAACAGATACGCAGTATTTT
>TRBV9|TRBD1|TRBJ2-7|NA
CASSPRQGSYEQYF
TGTGCCAGCAGCCCCCGACAGGGTTCCTACGAGCAGTACTTC
>TRBV18|NA|TRBJ2-7|NA
CASSPLGSEQYF
TGTGCCAGCTCACCACTGGGATCCGAGCAGTACTTC
>TRBV5-6|NA|TRBJ2-3|once
CASRRWLIGSSTDTQYF
TGTGCCAGCAGGCGTTGGTTGATCGGTTCTAGCACAGATACGCAGTATTTT
>TRBV7-9|NA|TRBJ2-7|NA
CASSLQGGYEQYF
TGTGCCAGCAGCTTACAGGGTGGGTACGAGCAGTACTTC
>TRBV6-1|NA|TRBJ2-5|NA
CASSEVTGSGTQYF
TGTGCCAGCAGTGAAGTAACGGGGAGTGGGACCCAGTACTTC
>TRBV19|TRBD1|TRBJ1-5|NA
CASSPGKGQGGNGNQPQHF
TGTGCCAGTAGTCCGGGAAAAGGACAGGGCGGGAATGGTAATCAGCCCCAGCATTTT
>TRBV5-1|NA|TRBJ1-1|NA
CASSPTGNTEAFF
TGCGCCAGCAGCCCGACGGGGAACACTGAAGCTTTCTTT
>TRBV11-2|TRBD1|TRBJ1-2|NA
CASSSISGQNGYTF
TGTGCCAGCAGCAGCATATCGGGACAGAATGGCTACACCTTC
>TRBV30|NA|TRBJ1-6|NA
CAWSERVRGYGWISPLHF
TGTGCCTGGAGTGAAAGAGTAAGGGGCTACGGGTGGATTTCACCCCTCCACTTT
>TRBV7-6|TRBD2|TRBJ2-5|NA
CASRVSGRPGGETQYF
TGTGCCAGCAGAGTTAGCGGGAGGCCGGGGGGAGAGACCCAGTACTTC
>TRBV5-1|TRBD2|TRBJ2-3|once
CASSFGLAGNYTQYF
TGCGCCAGCAGCTTCGGACTAGCGGGAAATTATACGCAGTATTTT
>TRBV5-1|NA|TRBJ2-5|once
CASNPGGSVMQETQYF
TGCGCCAGCAACCCTGGGGGTAGCGTAATGCAAGAGACCCAGTACTTC
>TRBV27|NA|TRBJ2-1|medium-sized
CASSSVHTIYNEQFF
TGTGCCAGCAGTTCGGTACACACGATTTACAATGAGCAGTTCTTC
>TRBV4-3|NA|TRBJ1-6|NA
CASSQDPTGANSPLHF
TGCGCCAGCAGCCAAGACCCGACGGGGGCGAATTCACCCCTCCACTTT
>TRBV5-1|TRBD2|TRBJ2-5|NA
CASSLAVAGGQETQYF
TGCGCCAGCAGCTTGGCGGTAGCGGGGGGGCAAGAGACCCAGTACTTC
>TRBV6-5|TRBD1|TRBJ2-2|NA
CASRKGGAYAGELFF
TGTGCCAGCAGGAAAGGGGGCGCGTACGCCGGGGAGCTGTTTTTT
>TRBV19|NA|TRBJ2-2|NA
CASSTMGDTGELFF
TGTGCCAGTAGTACGATGGGTGACACCGGGGAGCTGTTTTTT
>TRBV25-1|NA|TRBJ1-2|NA
CASSDPGYGYTF
TGTGCCAGCAGTGATCCGGGATATGGCTACACCTTC
>TRBV27|NA|TRBJ1-1|NA
CASSLVSGVGNTEAFF
TGTGCCAGCAGTCTCGTGAGTGGGGTCGGGAACACTGAAGCTTTCTTT
>TRBV7-3|TRBD2|TRBJ2-3|NA
CASSLMRGGQDTQYF
TGTGCCAGCAGCTTAATGCGGGGGGGCCAGGATACGCAGTATTTT
>TRBV16|TRBD1|TRBJ1-2|NA
CASSRTGVGNYGYTF
TGTGCCAGCAGCCGAACAGGGGTAGGAAACTATGGCTACACCTTC
>TRBV20-1|NA|TRBJ2-5|NA
CSALDGAQYF
TGCAGTGCCCTCGACGGGGCCCAGTACTTC
>TRBV10-3|TRBD2|TRBJ2-6|NA
CAISGGGSGANVLTF
TGTGCCATCAGTGGGGGGGGCTCTGGGGCCAACGTCCTGACTTTC
>TRBV29-1|NA|TRBJ1-4|NA
CSVATGTVEKLFF
TGCAGCGTAGCGACGGGGACGGTTGAAAAACTGTTTTTT
>TRBV19|NA|TRBJ2-5|NA
CASSIEGRGQQYF
TGTGCCAGTAGTATAGAGGGCAGGGGCCAGCAGTACTTC
>TRBV19|NA|TRBJ1-2|NA
CASSPPGSRYGYTF
TGTGCCAGTAGTCCACCCGGGAGTAGGTATGGCTACACCTTC
>TRBV11-3|TRBD2|TRBJ2-5|NA
CASSLVGGQETQYF
TGTGCCAGCAGCTTAGTGGGAGGGCAAGAGACCCAGTACTTC
>TRBV19|TRBD1|TRBJ1-1|NA
CASSDREGQTEAFF
TGTGCCAGTAGTGACAGGGAGGGCCAAACTGAAGCTTTCTTT
>TRBV7-9|NA|TRBJ2-7|NA
CASSVDVGFVDEQYF
TGTGCCAGCAGCGTTGATGTGGGCTTCGTCGACGAGCAGTACTTC
>TRBV30|NA|TRBJ1-5|NA
CAWSSQASNQPQHF
TGTGCCTGGAGTTCTCAGGCTAGCAATCAGCCCCAGCATTTT
>TRBV4-1|NA|TRBJ2-2|NA
CASSQDGPLNTGELFF
TGCGCCAGCAGCCAAGATGGGCCGCTGAACACCGGGGAGCTGTTTTTT